The 25 T cell receptor beta chains presented below share a single source sample, sequenced in a study of cytomegalovirus exposure and HLA in healthy donors. Some clones are missing from TCRdb's copy, which holds only in-frame ones; the method was immunoSEQ multiplex PCR. The table has about 170,000 clones, approximately 89% seen once; the top ten hold 2% to 3%. Sequencing was done on a sample of PBMCs. Source of these receptors: a man aged 18-30 years in good health and CMV-seropositive.

The chain couples TRBV5-4 to TRBJ1-1, with 8 bases fitting TRBD1. Germline loops: CDR1 SGHNT, CDR2 YYREEE (reference sequence). CDR3 length: 14 residues. Trimming took 4 bases from V and 5 from J; bases not matched to a gene: 7. CDR3 nucleotide sequence: TGTGCCAGCAGCCTGAGACAGGGGATGACTGAAGCTTTCTTT. As protein: CASSLRQGMTEAFF.

The J gene is TRBJ2-1, the V gene TRBV9, with 7 bases lining up with TRBD1. Looked up from germline, CDR1 is SGDLS and CDR2 is YYNGEE. V shed 3 bases, J shed 8 bases, and the junction held 2 bases outside the gene matches. The CDR3 is 12 amino acids. The CDR3 DNA reads TGTGCCAGCAGCGCCGACAGGGATGAGCAGTTCTTC. Its protein is CASSADRDEQFF.

The gene calls are TRBV30 and TRBJ1-3; no clear D gene. Germline CDR1 reads GTSNPN; CDR2 reads SVGIG (reference sequence). CDR3 size: 13 residues. Trimming cost V 3 bases and J 7 bases, with 13 bases left between them. CDR3 protein: CAWRNRGGNTIYF. The DNA of the CDR3 is TGTGCCTGGAGAAATAGAGGCGGGAACACCATATATTTT.

In its sample, this clone was seen once. This sequence joins TRBV19 and TRBJ1-1; no firm D call. V shed 7 bases and J shed 2 bases, with 14 bases lying between them. The CDR3 consists of 14 residues. Germline CDR1 and CDR2: LNHDA and SQIVND (reference sequence). CDR3 sequence reads: CASTIGAANTEAFF. The DNA of the CDR3 is TGTGCCAGTACCATAGGAGCGGCTAACACTGAAGCTTTCTTT.

This chain connects TRBV4-3 to TRBJ2-1, with D unresolved. Trimming cost V 3 bases and J 8 bases, with 11 bases left between them. The CDR3 length is 13 residues. CDR1 is LGHNA and CDR2 is YSLEER in the germline V gene. The CDR3 sequence is CASSQSKMDEQFF. As DNA, the CDR3 is TGCGCCAGCAGCCAGTCTAAGATGGATGAGCAGTTCTTC.

The chain recombines TRBV19 with TRBJ1-1; 8 nucleotides line up with TRBD1. Germline lookup yields CDR1 LNHDA and CDR2 SQIVND (reference sequence). This CDR3 is 17 amino acids long. The trim removed 3 bases at V and 6 bases at J, leaving 15 bases unmatched. As DNA, the CDR3 is TGTGCCAGTAGTATCAGGGGGAGCGGCAGGGGGCTGGCTGAAGCTTTCTTT. Translating gives CASSIRGSGRGLAEAFF.

V usage is TRBV21-1 and J usage is TRBJ1-4; the table's D call TRBD1 went unverified against the DNA. TRBV21-1 counts as a pseudogene. The CDR3 is made up of 15 amino acids. The CDR3 loop reads CASSKFKQTNEKLFF. The CDR3 bases are TGTGCCAGCAGCAAATTTAAACAGACTAATGAAAAACTGTTTTTT.

This clone was picked up one time. This chain links TRBV19 with TRBJ2-7; a weak D match, TRBD2 (6 bases). V was shortened by 4 bases and J by 3 bases, with 16 bases between the two germline ends. CDR3 length: 15 amino acids. The germline gives CDR1 LNHDA, CDR2 SQIVND (reference sequence). The CDR3 DNA is TGTGCCAGTAGTAAAATAGCGGAGCCCCACTACGAGCAGTACTTC. It codes for CASSKIAEPHYEQYF.

The chain recombines TRBV30 with TRBJ2-7; 7 nucleotides match TRBD1. CDR1 and CDR2 from the germline V gene are GTSNPN and SVGIG (reference sequence). The length of the CDR3 is 14 residues. V lost 8 bases to trimming and J lost 2 bases; unmatched junction nucleotides: 12. The CDR3 DNA follows: TGTGCCGGTACCAAATCGGACAGGACCTACGAGCAGTACTTC. Its translation: CAGTKSDRTYEQYF.

This clone occurred a few times. The chain combines TRBV28 with TRBJ2-7; no clear D gene. Germline lookup yields CDR1 MDHEN and CDR2 SYDVKM. This CDR3 is built from 11 residues. V lost 3 bases and J lost 5, with 5 bases in between. The chain's CDR3 is CASSLGNEQYF. The DNA of the CDR3 is TGTGCCAGCAGTTTGGGCAACGAGCAGTACTTC.

The chain combines TRBV19 with TRBJ2-2, with D perhaps matching TRBD1 (5 bases). Per the germline V gene, CDR1 is LNHDA and CDR2 is SQIVND (reference sequence). The CDR3 spans 14 residues. Trimming left V 6 bases short and J 6 bases short, with 14 bases between. CDR3 DNA: TGTGCCAGTAGGGTAGGGGTAGACGCCGGGGAGCTGTTTTTT. Protein sequence: CASRVGVDAGELFF.

This chain links TRBV5-4 with TRBJ1-3; the match to TRBD1 covers 11 bases. CDR1 is SGHNT, CDR2 YYREEE, per germline (reference sequence). J lost 2 bases, V lost 0 bases, and 1 base had no gene match. The CDR3 has 16 amino acids. The CDR3 DNA sequence: TGTGCCAGCAGCTTGGGGGGACAGGGGGCTGGAAACACCATATATTTT. This encodes CASSLGGQGAGNTIYF.

The genes are TRBV2 and TRBJ1-3; D is unclear. Germline values: CDR1 SNHLY, CDR2 FYNNEI. Trimming shortened V by 2 bases and J by 0 bases, and 8 bases separated the two germline ends. This CDR3 is built from 15 residues. Here the CDR3 DNA reads TGTGCCAGCAGTGAACGGCGACTCTCTGGAAACACCATATATTTT. Encoded protein: CASSERRLSGNTIYF.

The chain combines TRBV28 with TRBJ1-4; 9 bases line up with TRBD1. Germline V gives CDR1 MDHEN, CDR2 SYDVKM. This CDR3 is built from 14 residues. Trimming took 6 bases from V and 7 from J; bases not matched to a gene: 6. The CDR3 coding sequence is TGTGCCAGCAGGTTACAGGGGGCTGGTGAAAAACTGTTTTTT. Translated, it gives CASRLQGAGEKLFF.

This clone was recorded once. The chain couples TRBV9 to TRBJ2-1; D possibly corresponds to TRBD2 (5 bases). The CDR3 consists of 14 residues. The germline gives CDR1 SGDLS, CDR2 YYNGEE. V was cut by 6 bases and J by 0 bases, with 10 bases left in between. The CDR3, as DNA: TGTGCCAGCAAGCAAGCGGACTCCTACAATGAGCAGTTCTTC. Protein product: CASKQADSYNEQFF.

In this sample, this clone turned up many times. The V and J genes are TRBV6-4 and TRBJ2-3, with TRBD2 identical over 7 bases. J lost 3 bases, V lost 6 bases, and 6 bases had no gene match. The CDR3 spans 14 residues. Germline values: CDR1 MRHNA, CDR2 SNTAGT. Written as DNA, the CDR3 is TGTGCCAGCAGCAATGAAGCGGGAACAGATACGCAGTATTTT. This gives the protein CASSNEAGTDTQYF.

V is TRBV4-2 and J is TRBJ2-7; TRBD1 matches 7 bases. The J segment lost 5 bases and the V segment lost 3 bases, leaving 16 bases of the junction unmatched. From germline, CDR1 is LGHNA and CDR2 YNFKEQ. The CDR3 spans 17 residues. The CDR3 protein is CASSQVTGSGLGDEQYF. The CDR3 region has the DNA TGTGCCAGCAGCCAGGTGACAGGGAGTGGGCTAGGTGACGAGCAGTACTTC.

CDR3 bases: TGTGCCAGCAGCTTGGGGCGGGGGGGCCAAATGGCGGAGCAGTTCTTC. Its protein is CASSLGRGGQMAEQFF. V is TRBV5-4 and J is TRBJ2-1; TRBD2 aligns across 9 bases. CDR1 and CDR2 from the germline V gene are SGHNT and YYREEE (reference sequence). The CDR3 is made up of 16 amino acids. The V gene end was trimmed by 0 bases and the J gene end by 10 bases; junction bases not matched to a gene: 11.

Only a few counts were recorded for this clone. The gene calls are TRBV28 and TRBJ1-2; 7 nucleotides line up with TRBD1. CDR3 length: 14 amino acids. Germline V gene lookup returns CDR1 MDHEN and CDR2 SYDVKM. With 4 bases clipped from V and 2 bases from J, the junction kept 4 bases outside the gene matches. This CDR3 reads CASSYGQANYGYTF. CDR3 coding DNA: TGTGCCAGCAGTTATGGACAGGCGAACTATGGCTACACCTTC.

CDR3 DNA sequence: TGTGCCTGGAGTTCTAAGGGGGAGACTAGCGGGCACTACAATGAGCAGTTCTTC. Translation gives CAWSSKGETSGHYNEQFF. The chain uses TRBV30 and TRBJ2-1, with 10 bases matching TRBD2. The CDR3 covers 18 residues. Germline V gene lookup returns CDR1 GTSNPN and CDR2 SVGIG (reference sequence). V was clipped by 2 bases and J by 3 bases; unmatched bases: 13.

This chain connects TRBV5-4 to TRBJ1-2; 7 bases are a match to TRBD1. Germline CDR1 and CDR2: SGHNT and YYREEE (reference sequence). This CDR3 region has 16 residues. V shed 4 bases, J shed 1 base, and the junction held 10 bases outside the gene matches. The CDR3 DNA reads TGTGCCAGCAGCATTGGCATTCAGGGGGTTAACTATGGCTACACCTTC. This encodes CASSIGIQGVNYGYTF.

The V and J genes are TRBV7-9 and TRBJ2-7; possible D gene TRBD2, 6 bases. There are 15 residues in the CDR3. Germline CDR1 and CDR2: SEHNR and FQNEAQ (reference sequence). Trimming removed 3 bases at V and 5 bases at J, with 17 bases between. The CDR3 here is CASSFAQGGRDEQYF. CDR3 nucleotides: TGTGCCAGCAGCTTTGCGCAGGGAGGCCGTGACGAGCAGTACTTC.

The rearrangement uses TRBV5-6 and TRBJ2-1; D is undetermined. Germline V gives CDR1 SGHDT, CDR2 YYEEEE. V was pared by 0 bases and J by 4 bases, with 5 bases between. The CDR3 runs to 13 residues. CDR3 loop: CASSLGPYNEQFF. DNA for the CDR3: TGTGCCAGCAGCTTGGGGCCGTACAATGAGCAGTTCTTC.

The chain is built from TRBV2 and TRBJ2-3, with D tentatively TRBD2 (5 bases). V was shortened by 4 bases and J by 0 bases, with 14 bases between the two germline ends. CDR3 length equals 16 residues. Looked up from germline, CDR1 is SNHLY and CDR2 is FYNNEI. CDR3 nucleotide sequence: TGTGCCAGCAGTGTAGGAGACTACCTCAGCACAGATACGCAGTATTTT. Protein product: CASSVGDYLSTDTQYF.

On this clone itself: It is unclear where the CDR3 begins or ends on the DNA, so no DNA is shown, and the CDR3 is as TCRdb lists it. V and J are TRBV7-2 and TRBJ1-3; TRBD1, the D gene given by the table, was not confirmed from the DNA. CDR1 and CDR2 (germline): SGHTA, FQGNSA. Ends included, the CDR3 has 14 residues. This chain's CDR3 is CASSWGHRETPYIF.